Below are 20 T cell receptor beta chains sequenced from a single sample in a study of shared clonotypes between healthy human individuals. In the naive CD8 group, cells lacked CD45RO and were positively selected for CCR7, so terminally differentiated effector memory CD45RA+ cells were left out. Measured with immunoSEQ multiplex PCR; TCRdb has only the in-frame clones, and not every one. The table lists some 2.1 million clones, less than 95% of them singletons. The source material was naive CD8+ T cells sorted from blood. The receptors originated from a man aged 18-30 years in good health.

This rearrangement joins TRBV27 to TRBJ1-1; D perhaps matches TRBD1 (6 bases). Germline CDR1 MNHEY, CDR2 SMNVEV (reference sequence). The V end lost 6 bases, the J end lost 0 bases, and 11 bases lay between the germline ends. The CDR3 covers 14 residues. This CDR3 is CASRQGIMNTEAFF. DNA for the CDR3: TGTGCCAGCAGACAGGGTATAATGAACACTGAAGCTTTCTTT.

In the case of this clone: Other DNA sequences within the sample encode an identical CDR3. The genes are TRBV5-4 and TRBJ1-1, with no clear D. V lost 1 base, J lost 1 base, and 2 bases lay in between. The V gene's germline CDR1 is SGHNT and CDR2 YYREEE (reference sequence). The CDR3 is 12 residues long. CDR3 protein: CASSLRNTEAFF. The CDR3, as DNA: TGTGCCAGCAGCTTGCGGAACACTGAAGCTTTCTTT. Combining the CDR3 with reference TRBV5-4 and TRBJ1-1 gives the whole variable domain ETGVTQSPTHLIKTRGQQVTLRCSSQSGHNTVSWYQQALGQGPQFIFQYYREEENGRGNFPPRFSGLQFPNYSSELNVNALELDDSALYLCASSLRNTEAFFGQGTRLTVV.

Remarks on this clone: Within the sample, other DNA sequences also encode this same CDR3. This chain joins TRBV29-1 and TRBJ2-7, with D hard to call. The CDR3 covers 11 residues. Germline V gene lookup returns CDR1 SQVTM and CDR2 ANQGSEA. Trimming stripped 3 bases from V and 2 bases from J, with 5 bases between. The CDR3 spells CSVETAYEQYF. In DNA, the CDR3 is TGCAGCGTTGAGACGGCCTACGAGCAGTACTTC.

This clone was seen only once. The rearrangement links TRBV27 to TRBJ2-7; 12 bases agree with TRBD2. V lost 6 bases, J lost 7 bases, and 7 bases stayed unmatched. CDR1 and CDR2 from the germline V gene are MNHEY and SMNVEV (reference sequence). The CDR3 loop spans 14 amino acids. CDR3 in DNA: TGTGCCAGCAGAAAACTAGCGGGAGGTTGGGAGCAGTACTTC. Its translation is CASRKLAGGWEQYF.

The chain combines TRBV6-1 with TRBJ1-5; D not certain. The V gene's germline CDR1 is MNHNS and CDR2 SASEGT. This CDR3 comprises 18 residues. The V end was cut by 4 bases, the J end by 0 bases, with 19 bases between. The CDR3 coding sequence is TGTGCCAGCAGTGCCCGGACCTCGGCTTTTTATAGCAATCAGCCCCAGCATTTT. Its translation: CASSARTSAFYSNQPQHF.

The CDR3 coding sequence is TGCGCCAGCAGCGGGGCGGGACAGGTCCGAATCCAGCCCCAGCATTTT. It translates to CASSGAGQVRIQPQHF. The rearrangement uses TRBV5-1 and TRBJ1-5, with 8 bases matching TRBD1. The CDR3 is 16 residues long. The germline V gene has CDR1 SGHRS and CDR2 YFSETQ. The J segment lost 7 bases and the V segment lost 4 bases, leaving 13 bases of the junction unmatched.

The chain combines TRBV5-1 with TRBJ2-7; D possibly corresponds to TRBD2 (5 bases). The V and J ends lost 4 bases and 0 bases respectively, with 14 bases between them. This CDR3 has 15 residues. Germline V gene sequence: CDR1 SGHRS, CDR2 YFSETQ. CDR3 in DNA: TGCGCCAGCAGCGCGGGTTCAGCGAGCTCCTACGAGCAGTACTTC. Translation: CASSAGSASSYEQYF.

Points on this clone: Other DNA sequences within the sample encode an identical CDR3. The V and J genes are TRBV9 and TRBJ2-3; 7 bases fit TRBD2. The CDR3 has 14 amino acids. V gave up 3 bases and J gave up 4 bases; unmatched junction bases: 5. CDR1 is SGDLS, CDR2 YYNGEE, per germline. The chain's CDR3 is CASSASGGADTQYF. CDR3 nucleotide sequence: TGTGCCAGCAGCGCAAGTGGGGGGGCAGATACGCAGTATTTT.

The rearrangement joins TRBV11-3 to TRBJ1-5, with 7 bases that match TRBD1. V lost 5 bases, J lost 5 bases, and 3 bases stayed unmatched. CDR1 is SGHNT and CDR2 is YENEEA in the germline V gene. This CDR3 comprises 13 residues. The CDR3 sequence: CASSTDRDQPQHF. The CDR3, as DNA: TGTGCCAGCAGCACCGACAGGGATCAGCCCCAGCATTTT.

CDR3 DNA: TGCGCCAGCAGCCAACCTCGAGGGGCCAACAACGAGCAGTACTTC. This sequence encodes CASSQPRGANNEQYF. The rearrangement joins TRBV4-1 to TRBJ2-7, with D tentatively TRBD1 or TRBD2 (5 bases each). The CDR3 is 15 residues long. The V end lost 2 bases, the J end lost 5 bases, and 16 bases lay between the germline ends. Germline V CDR1 and CDR2: MGHRA, YSYEKL.

Remarks on this clone: This sample includes further DNA sequences coding for the same CDR3. The chain has TRBV5-1 and TRBJ2-7; no definite D call. Germline V lookup: CDR1 SGHRS, CDR2 YFSETQ. The CDR3 sequence is 13 residues long. V was clipped by 0 bases and J by 4 bases, with 8 bases between them. CDR3 loop: CASSLVSGYEQYF. Here the CDR3 DNA reads TGCGCCAGCAGCTTGGTATCCGGATACGAGCAGTACTTC.

The chain couples TRBV7-9 to TRBJ2-7; perhaps TRBD2 as D (5 bases). Germline CDR1 reads SEHNR; CDR2 reads FQNEAQ (reference sequence). The CDR3 totals 14 residues. V gave up 5 bases and J gave up 3 bases, with 14 bases separating them. The CDR3 sequence: CASSALPGVYEQYF. The CDR3 DNA follows: TGTGCCAGCAGCGCCCTACCCGGGGTCTACGAGCAGTACTTC.

The chain couples TRBV15 to TRBJ1-1; 7 bases are a match to TRBD1. Germline trimming cut 7 bases from V and 0 bases from J; bases unmatched to any gene: 14. The germline gives CDR1 LNHNV, CDR2 YYDKDF (reference sequence). This CDR3 has 17 amino acids. The CDR3 sequence is CATNSGREGALNTEAFF. The CDR3 DNA reads TGTGCCACCAATTCGGGTCGAGAGGGGGCCCTGAACACTGAAGCTTTCTTT.

The chain joins TRBV4-1 to TRBJ2-7, with a weak D call TRBD2 (5 bases). The CDR3 runs 15 residues. V gave up 0 bases and J gave up 2 bases, with 11 bases separating them. CDR1 is MGHRA and CDR2 is YSYEKL in the germline V gene. The CDR3, as DNA: TGCGCCAGCAGCCAAGATCGGGGATATGCCTACGAGCAGTACTTC. Its protein is CASSQDRGYAYEQYF.

The V call is TRBV10-3, the J call TRBJ2-3; TRBD2 aligns across 7 bases. CDR3 length: 13 residues. V was pared by 6 bases and J by 1 base, with 1 base of the junction left unmatched. Germline V gene data show CDR1 as ENHRY and CDR2 as SYGVKD. This CDR3 is CAISTSGTDTQYF. Written as DNA, the CDR3 is TGTGCCATCAGCACTAGCGGCACAGATACGCAGTATTTT.

This sequence joins TRBV29-1 and TRBJ2-7, with 9 positions matching TRBD1. With V trimmed by 4 bases and J by 3 bases, 7 bases remained unmatched. Germline CDR1 reads SQVTM; CDR2 reads ANQGSEA. The CDR3 sequence is 14 residues long. The CDR3 nucleotides read TGCAGCGTTGGGGACAGGGCGTACTTCTACGAGCAGTACTTC. This codes for CSVGDRAYFYEQYF.

The table lists this clone with many counts. In DNA form, the CDR3 reads TGTGCCAGCAGCTTAGATCCAGCCGGCACTGAAGCTTTCTTT. Protein: CASSLDPAGTEAFF. This chain uses TRBV11-2 with TRBJ1-1; D gene unclear. CDR3 size: 14 residues. V was trimmed by 0 bases and J by 4 bases, leaving 9 bases between them. The germline gives CDR1 SGHAT, CDR2 FQNNGV.

The chain carries TRBV19 and TRBJ2-1; the match to TRBD2 covers 12 bases. The V segment lost 3 bases and the J segment 3 bases; nucleotides outside the gene matches: 3. The CDR3 sequence is 16 residues long. Germline CDR1 and CDR2: LNHDA and SQIVND (reference sequence). CDR3 sequence: CASSIGLAGSYNEQFF. The CDR3 nucleotides read TGTGCCAGTAGTATTGGACTAGCGGGGAGCTACAATGAGCAGTTCTTC.

The V gene is TRBV28, the J gene TRBJ1-3; the match to TRBD1 covers 10 bases. V lost 3 bases, J lost 4 bases, and 3 bases stayed unmatched. The CDR3 has 15 residues. Germline CDR1 and CDR2: MDHEN and SYDVKM. In nucleotides, the CDR3 is TGTGCCAGCAGTTTGGACAGGGGGAACGGAAACACCATATATTTT. Its protein is CASSLDRGNGNTIYF.

The chain employs TRBV5-6 and TRBJ2-7, with D perhaps given as TRBD1 or TRBD2 (7 bases each). The germline CDR1 and CDR2 sequences are SGHDT and YYEEEE. The CDR3 is 14 amino acids. Trimming left V 4 bases short and J 3 bases short, with 14 bases between. CDR3 sequence reads: CASSPGGQVYEQYF. DNA of the CDR3: TGTGCCAGCAGCCCGGGAGGACAGGTCTACGAGCAGTACTTC.